Listed here are 29 T cell receptor beta chains from one sample, sequenced in a study of blood T cell repertoires in COVID-19. This table comes from immunoSEQ multiplex PCR, and its TCRdb copy is limited to in-frame clones, with some not included. The sample lists 300,000 to 350,000 clones, 88% occurring once. Source material: PBMCs or T cells enriched from blood (not recorded which). The receptor source for this set is a man in his thirties or forties who had recovered from COVID-19.

This clone was observed a few times. The rearrangement links TRBV10-3 to TRBJ2-2; possible D gene TRBD1, 6 bases. CDR1 and CDR2 from the germline V gene are ENHRY and SYGVKD. The length of the CDR3 is 14 residues. V was shortened by 9 bases and J by 1 base, with 12 bases between the two germline ends. The CDR3 spells CAIATGLNTGELFF. The CDR3, as DNA: TGTGCCATTGCAACAGGGTTGAACACCGGGGAGCTGTTTTTT.

The V call is TRBV20-1, the J call TRBJ2-2; D is unclear. The CDR3 runs to 13 residues. Deletions cut 3 bases from V and 2 bases from J, with 7 bases between. Per germline, CDR1 DFQATT and CDR2 SNEGSKA (reference sequence). The CDR3, as DNA: TGCAGTGCTAGTCCCTTCAACACCGGGGAGCTGTTTTTT. It is translated as CSASPFNTGELFF.

The chain combines TRBV28 with TRBJ2-3, with 9 nucleotides matching TRBD1. Germline V gives CDR1 MDHEN, CDR2 SYDVKM. The CDR3 runs to 16 residues. V gave up 1 base and J gave up 3 bases; unmatched junction bases: 5. As DNA, the CDR3 is TGTGCCAGCAGTTTATCCGAAGGGACAGGGACAGATACGCAGTATTTT. This codes for CASSLSEGTGTDTQYF.

The genes are TRBV5-5 and TRBJ2-5; D gene uncertain. Trimming took off 1 base at V and 4 bases at J, with 11 bases between the two ends. Germline V gene sequence: CDR1 SGHKS, CDR2 YYEKEE (reference sequence). The CDR3 runs 14 residues. The CDR3 nucleotides read TGTGCCAGCAGCTTGCGCCCCCATAGAGAGACCCAGTACTTC. This gives the protein CASSLRPHRETQYF.

The CDR3 DNA reads as TGTGCCAGCAAAGGGAGTAACACCGGGGAGCTGTTTTTT. Translated: CASKGSNTGELFF. The rearrangement uses TRBV28 and TRBJ2-2, with a possible D match to TRBD2 (5 bases). V was cut by 7 bases and J by 2 bases, with 8 bases left in between. CDR3 size: 13 residues. In germline, CDR1 is MDHEN, CDR2 SYDVKM.

J is TRBJ2-1 and V is TRBV7-9; 7 bases agree with TRBD2. Germline V gene sequence: CDR1 SEHNR, CDR2 FQNEAQ (reference sequence). This CDR3 is built from 17 residues. V was pared by 5 bases and J by 5 bases, with 15 bases of the junction left unmatched. The CDR3 reads CASSIDGTLRGDNEQFF. Here the CDR3 DNA reads TGTGCCAGCAGCATCGACGGGACTCTCCGGGGGGACAATGAGCAGTTCTTC.

The rearrangement uses TRBV13 and TRBJ2-5, with TRBD1 identical over 7 bases. V lost 5 bases, J lost 4 bases, and 13 bases stayed unmatched. CDR3 length: 16 residues. Germline loops: CDR1 PRHDT, CDR2 FYEKMQ (reference sequence). The CDR3 nucleotides are TGTGCCAGCAGCGATAGAGGACAGGAGAGGGGAGAGACCCAGTACTTC. Translated, it gives CASSDRGQERGETQYF.

This clone was seen only a few times. This rearrangement joins TRBV6-4 to TRBJ2-3; 7 nucleotides line up with TRBD1. Judging by the DNA end, TRBJ1-3 fits better; the J call may be wrong. Germline V gene sequence: CDR1 MRHNA, CDR2 SNTAGT. CDR3 length equals 12 residues. The CDR3 DNA reads TGTGCCAGCAGTGACCCGGGACAGCGCATATATTTT. This codes for CASSDPGQRIYF.

The chain links TRBV4-2 to TRBJ2-3, with TRBD2 matching over 7 bases. Germline CDR1 reads LGHNA; CDR2 reads YNFKEQ. CDR3 size: 15 residues. The junction had 5 bases not matched to a gene; V was cut back by 4 bases and J by 1 base. The CDR3 here is CASSRAGSGTDTQYF. In DNA form, the CDR3 reads TGTGCCAGCAGCCGAGCGGGGTCCGGCACAGATACGCAGTATTTT.

The chain's CDR3 is CATLSVDRVGSGYTF. The CDR3 DNA sequence: TGTGCCACCCTTTCCGTCGACAGGGTGGGGTCTGGCTACACCTTC. The chain is built from TRBV27 and TRBJ1-2; 7 bases agree with TRBD1. V lost 10 bases and J lost 7; bases outside the gene matches: 18. The CDR3 loop spans 15 amino acids. Per the germline V gene, CDR1 is MNHEY and CDR2 is SMNVEV (reference sequence).

J is TRBJ1-2 and V is TRBV19, with TRBD1 identical over 9 bases. The CDR3 is made up of 17 amino acids. Germline-derived CDR1 and CDR2 are LNHDA and SQIVND (reference sequence). Losses at the gene ends were 1 base for V and 4 bases for J; bases not matched to a gene: 10. The CDR3 spells CASSIVWGTGISYGYTF. The DNA for the CDR3 is TGTGCCAGTAGTATAGTGTGGGGGACAGGGATTAGCTATGGCTACACCTTC.

This sequence joins TRBV24-1 and TRBJ1-6; D unresolved. Looked up from germline, CDR1 is KGHDR and CDR2 is SFDVKD. This CDR3 comprises 14 residues. V lost 3 bases and J lost 6, with 8 bases in between. The CDR3 is CATSDARGNSPLHF. The CDR3 bases are TGTGCCACCAGTGATGCACGGGGTAATTCACCCCTCCACTTT.

V usage is TRBV27 and J usage is TRBJ1-6, with D possibly matching TRBD1 (5 bases). V dropped 3 bases and J dropped 6 bases, with 18 bases sitting between them. Germline V gives CDR1 MNHEY, CDR2 SMNVEV (reference sequence). The CDR3 has 17 residues. CDR3 residues: CASSLTRRQGGNSPLHF. CDR3 coding DNA: TGTGCCAGCAGTTTGACTCGACGGCAGGGAGGTAATTCACCCCTCCACTTT.

This clone was counted a single time. V is TRBV29-1 and J is TRBJ1-4, with TRBD1 matching 7 bases. The CDR3 length is 13 residues. Per germline, CDR1 SQVTM and CDR2 ANQGSEA. V gave up 7 bases and J gave up 7 bases; unmatched junction bases: 9. The CDR3 sequence is CSAGWGQLEKLFF. CDR3 DNA sequence: TGCAGCGCCGGGTGGGGACAGCTTGAAAAACTGTTTTTT.

This sequence joins TRBV7-6 and TRBJ2-2; 9 nucleotides agree with TRBD2. The germline V gene has CDR1 SGHVS and CDR2 FNYEAQ. J lost 3 bases, V lost 5 bases, and 4 bases had no gene match. This CDR3 comprises 15 residues. The CDR3 coding sequence is TGTGCCAGCAGCCTTAGCGGGGGACACACCGGGGAGCTGTTTTTT. Translating it yields CASSLSGGHTGELFF.

This clone was detected only once. The genes are TRBV3-1 (or the pseudogene TRBV3-2) and TRBJ1-1, with D hard to call. Trimming left V 0 bases short and J 10 bases short, with 12 bases between. CDR3 length: 13 amino acids. CDR1 and CDR2 from the germline V gene are LGHDT and YNNKEL (reference sequence). CDR3 DNA: TGTGCCAGCAGCCAAGATGGGCAAAGGCCAGCTTTCTTT. This translates into CASSQDGQRPAFF.

Concerning this clone: An end of the junction differs from the germline gene, which may be a read error. This chain connects TRBV7-6 to TRBJ2-7, with a tentative D call TRBD2 (5 bases). Germline V gene data show CDR1 as SGHVS and CDR2 as FNYEAQ. The CDR3 runs 12 residues. The CDR3 loop is CASSLAVDSLIF. CDR3 DNA: TGTGCCAGCAGCTTAGCCGTGGACTCCCTCATCTTC.

The chain has TRBV6-2 or TRBV6-3 and TRBJ2-4; D may be TRBD1 (5 bases). The CDR3 sequence is 15 residues long. Trimming cost V 5 bases and J 0 bases, with 11 bases left between them. Germline loops: CDR1 MNHEY, CDR2 SVGEGT. CDR3 protein: CASSGAELAKNIQYF. DNA of the CDR3: TGTGCCAGCAGTGGGGCAGAACTAGCCAAAAACATTCAGTACTTC.

The V call is TRBV3-1 (or the pseudogene TRBV3-2), the J call TRBJ2-1; TRBD1 matches 8 bases. The length of the CDR3 is 16 residues. Germline V gives CDR1 LGHDT, CDR2 YNNKEL (reference sequence). V shed 3 bases, J shed 6 bases, and the junction held 10 bases outside the gene matches. Written as DNA, the CDR3 is TGTGCCAGCAGCCACCAAAGGACAGGGAGGCTCAATGAGCAGTTCTTC. Translation: CASSHQRTGRLNEQFF.

The chain recombines TRBV9 with TRBJ1-2; TRBD1 agrees at 7 bases. This CDR3 contains 14 residues. CDR1 is SGDLS, CDR2 YYNGEE, per germline. V shed 0 bases, J shed 3 bases, and the junction held 2 bases outside the gene matches. For the CDR3, the DNA is TGTGCCAGCAGCGTAGAGGGGGCCCACTATGGCTACACCTTC. Protein product: CASSVEGAHYGYTF.

V usage is TRBV9 and J usage is TRBJ1-1; TRBD1 is a possible D gene (6 bases). Germline V gene lookup returns CDR1 SGDLS and CDR2 YYNGEE. Trimming shortened V by 4 bases and J by 2 bases, and 18 bases separated the two germline ends. The CDR3 runs 16 residues. The CDR3 nucleotides read TGTGCCAGCAGCCTCCTAGTGGGAGGGACAAACACTGAAGCTTTCTTT. Translating it yields CASSLLVGGTNTEAFF.

The chain recombines TRBV5-5 with TRBJ1-4; D remains ambiguous. V lost 4 bases, J lost 6 bases, and 13 bases lay in between. CDR1 is SGHKS and CDR2 is YYEKEE in the germline V gene (reference sequence). The CDR3 runs to 14 residues. CDR3 in amino acids: CASSDWLSHEKLFF. CDR3 nucleotides: TGTGCCAGCAGCGACTGGTTATCTCATGAAAAACTGTTTTTT. Drawing the rest from reference TRBV5-5 and TRBJ1-4, the complete variable domain is DAGVTQSPTHLIKTRGQQVTLRCSPISGHKSVSWYQQVLGQGPQFIFQYYEKEERGRGNFPDRFSARQFPNYSSELNVNALLLGDSALYLCASSDWLSHEKLFFGSGTQLSVL.

This clone was detected ten times or more. This chain connects TRBV7-9 to TRBJ1-5; TRBD1 is a possible D gene (5 bases). The germline gives CDR1 SEHNR, CDR2 FQNEAQ (reference sequence). V was pared by 1 base and J by 0 bases, with 10 bases between. This CDR3 has 16 amino acids. As DNA, the CDR3 is TGTGCCAGCAGCTTAGGTGGGGGGTATAGCAATCAGCCCCAGCATTTT. Encoded protein: CASSLGGGYSNQPQHF. Supplemented by reference TRBV7-9 and TRBJ1-5, the full variable domain reads DTGVSQNPRHKITKRGQNVTFRCDPISEHNRLYWYRQTLGQGPEFLTYFQNEAQLEKSRLLSDRFSAERPKGSFSTLEIQRTEQGDSAMYLCASSLGGGYSNQPQHFGDGTRLSIL.

V is TRBV6-1 and J is TRBJ1-5; 8 bases match TRBD1. V lost 3 bases, J lost 5 bases, and 3 bases stayed unmatched. Looked up from germline, CDR1 is MNHNS and CDR2 is SASEGT. The CDR3 has 14 residues. CDR3 in DNA: TGTGCCAGCAGTGATCAGGGGGCTTATCAGCCCCAGCATTTT. It yields the protein CASSDQGAYQPQHF.

The chain carries TRBV10-3 and TRBJ1-5; no reliable D call. CDR3 length: 13 residues. Trimming removed 3 bases at V and 0 bases at J, with 3 bases between. The germline V gene has CDR1 ENHRY and CDR2 SYGVKD. The CDR3: CAISEYSNQPQHF. DNA of the CDR3: TGTGCCATCAGTGAATATAGCAATCAGCCCCAGCATTTT.

This chain joins TRBV3-1 (or the pseudogene TRBV3-2) and TRBJ2-5; TRBD2 aligns across 9 bases. V lost 2 bases, J lost 4 bases, and 2 bases stayed unmatched. Germline V gene data show CDR1 as LGHDT and CDR2 as YNNKEL (reference sequence). The CDR3 has 14 amino acids. CDR3: CASSQTTSGETQYF. CDR3 nucleotides: TGTGCCAGCAGCCAAACGACTAGCGGAGAGACCCAGTACTTC.

This clone was detected once. The chain links TRBV30 to TRBJ2-1, with 7 positions matching TRBD1. Looked up from germline, CDR1 is GTSNPN and CDR2 is SVGIG (reference sequence). The CDR3 contains 11 residues. V dropped 5 bases and J dropped 7; count of bases not matched to a gene: 2. The CDR3 here is CAWQTGNEQFF. The DNA for the CDR3 is TGTGCCTGGCAGACAGGGAATGAGCAGTTCTTC.

CDR3 nucleotide sequence: TGCGCCAGCAGCCCTCAGGGTACAGCTAATGAAAAACTGTTTTTT. Amino acids: CASSPQGTANEKLFF. The gene calls are TRBV5-1 and TRBJ1-4; a possible D gene is TRBD1 (5 bases). Germline V gene lookup returns CDR1 SGHRS and CDR2 YFSETQ. V was trimmed by 4 bases and J by 3 bases, leaving 13 bases between them. This CDR3 has 15 residues.

The J gene is TRBJ2-1, the V gene TRBV5-1; 7 bases line up with TRBD2. Germline CDR1 reads SGHRS; CDR2 reads YFSETQ. J gave up 0 bases and V 2 bases, and 8 bases lay outside the gene matches. The CDR3 totals 17 residues. The CDR3 DNA reads as TGCGCCAGCAGCTTCCCTAGCGGCGTTAACTCCTACAATGAGCAGTTCTTC. This gives the protein CASSFPSGVNSYNEQFF.